This entry features one T cell receptor (beta chain) sequence. The antigen remains unidentified. This entry is derived from a study of cytomegalovirus exposure and HLA in healthy donors. Study-wide results and limits: Later analysis identified a missense DCLRE1C variant that was linked to TCR beta V- and J-gene trimming. Later work found most CMV-associated TCR beta chains apparently HLA-restricted. HLA-A and HLA-B allele assignments for most subjects were reportedly predicted accurately using TCR beta sequences.

The CDR3 totals 15 residues. Germline assignment: CDR1 MNHEY and CDR2 SVGAGI. V shed 0 bases and J 3 bases; nucleotides not matched to a gene: 5. The PCR used 60 Vbeta and 13 Jbeta primers. How the authors handled the data: The authors later counted about 80 million unique TCR beta chains, roughly 11 million of them shared. Sequencing was performed with immunoSEQ multiplex PCR; in TCRdb, only in-frame clones are kept and a portion is missing. V, J and clone size were drawn from that table, and D and trimming were deduced from the DNA. The data show 80,000 or so clones, approximately 71% seen once. This TCR was sampled from a woman between 40 and 50 years old in good health and CMV-seronegative. Sequencing was performed on PBMCs. The rearrangement uses TRBV6-5 and TRBJ2-7; 7 positions match TRBD2. Here the CDR3 reads CASSYSERGNYEQYF. CDR3 in DNA: TGTGCCAGCAGTTACTCAGAGCGGGGTAACTACGAGCAGTACTTC.